This note documents a single T cell receptor beta chain sequence. The target antigen is unknown. The sample originates from a study of Graves' ophthalmopathy and Graves' hyperthyroidism. As for the study in general: At the time of initial diagnosis and before any treatment, peripheral blood was collected. Study-wide results and limits: Most clonotypes expanded in thyroid above 0.001 frequency were present in blood too. The model predicted progression of ophthalmopathy with a sensitivity of approximately 68%, and its specificity was about 72%.

The sequenced template was RNA, covering the TCR beta CDR3 region. In the first round, RT-PCR was carried out with HTBI primers, and a multiplex PCR formed the second round. TCRdb passed the multiplex PCR reads through MiXCR, listing each CDR3 protein once. The sample lists about 660,000 distinct CDR3 sequences; over 40% were seen once. Between the trimmed V and J ends, which lost 3 bases and 3 bases, there was a span of 12 bases. This CDR3 is built from 13 residues. Germline lookup yields CDR1 DFQATT and CDR2 SNEGSKA (reference sequence). The sequenced sample was peripheral blood. The TCR sequence derives from an adult man with Graves' ophthalmopathy. V gene TRBV20-1 combines with J gene TRBJ2-7; D is uncertain. CDR3 amino acids: CSASGPRGYEQYF. DNA for the CDR3: TGCAGTGCTAGCGGGCCCAGAGGCTACGAGCAGTACTTC.